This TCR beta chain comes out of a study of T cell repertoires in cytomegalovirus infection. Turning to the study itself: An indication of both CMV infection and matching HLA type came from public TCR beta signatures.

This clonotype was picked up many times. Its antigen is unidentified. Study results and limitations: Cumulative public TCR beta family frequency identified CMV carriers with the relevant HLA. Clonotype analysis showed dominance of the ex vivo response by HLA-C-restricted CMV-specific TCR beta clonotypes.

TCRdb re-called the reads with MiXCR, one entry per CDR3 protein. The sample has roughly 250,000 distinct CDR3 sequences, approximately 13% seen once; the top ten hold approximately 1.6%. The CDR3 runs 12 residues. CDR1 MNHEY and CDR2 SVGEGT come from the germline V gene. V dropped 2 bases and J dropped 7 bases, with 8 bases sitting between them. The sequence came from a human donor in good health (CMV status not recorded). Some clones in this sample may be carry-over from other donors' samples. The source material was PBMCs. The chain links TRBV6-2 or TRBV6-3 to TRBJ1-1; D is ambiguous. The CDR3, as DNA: TGTGCCAGCAGTTACGCGGCAGTTGAAGCTTTCTTT. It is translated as CASSYAAVEAFF.